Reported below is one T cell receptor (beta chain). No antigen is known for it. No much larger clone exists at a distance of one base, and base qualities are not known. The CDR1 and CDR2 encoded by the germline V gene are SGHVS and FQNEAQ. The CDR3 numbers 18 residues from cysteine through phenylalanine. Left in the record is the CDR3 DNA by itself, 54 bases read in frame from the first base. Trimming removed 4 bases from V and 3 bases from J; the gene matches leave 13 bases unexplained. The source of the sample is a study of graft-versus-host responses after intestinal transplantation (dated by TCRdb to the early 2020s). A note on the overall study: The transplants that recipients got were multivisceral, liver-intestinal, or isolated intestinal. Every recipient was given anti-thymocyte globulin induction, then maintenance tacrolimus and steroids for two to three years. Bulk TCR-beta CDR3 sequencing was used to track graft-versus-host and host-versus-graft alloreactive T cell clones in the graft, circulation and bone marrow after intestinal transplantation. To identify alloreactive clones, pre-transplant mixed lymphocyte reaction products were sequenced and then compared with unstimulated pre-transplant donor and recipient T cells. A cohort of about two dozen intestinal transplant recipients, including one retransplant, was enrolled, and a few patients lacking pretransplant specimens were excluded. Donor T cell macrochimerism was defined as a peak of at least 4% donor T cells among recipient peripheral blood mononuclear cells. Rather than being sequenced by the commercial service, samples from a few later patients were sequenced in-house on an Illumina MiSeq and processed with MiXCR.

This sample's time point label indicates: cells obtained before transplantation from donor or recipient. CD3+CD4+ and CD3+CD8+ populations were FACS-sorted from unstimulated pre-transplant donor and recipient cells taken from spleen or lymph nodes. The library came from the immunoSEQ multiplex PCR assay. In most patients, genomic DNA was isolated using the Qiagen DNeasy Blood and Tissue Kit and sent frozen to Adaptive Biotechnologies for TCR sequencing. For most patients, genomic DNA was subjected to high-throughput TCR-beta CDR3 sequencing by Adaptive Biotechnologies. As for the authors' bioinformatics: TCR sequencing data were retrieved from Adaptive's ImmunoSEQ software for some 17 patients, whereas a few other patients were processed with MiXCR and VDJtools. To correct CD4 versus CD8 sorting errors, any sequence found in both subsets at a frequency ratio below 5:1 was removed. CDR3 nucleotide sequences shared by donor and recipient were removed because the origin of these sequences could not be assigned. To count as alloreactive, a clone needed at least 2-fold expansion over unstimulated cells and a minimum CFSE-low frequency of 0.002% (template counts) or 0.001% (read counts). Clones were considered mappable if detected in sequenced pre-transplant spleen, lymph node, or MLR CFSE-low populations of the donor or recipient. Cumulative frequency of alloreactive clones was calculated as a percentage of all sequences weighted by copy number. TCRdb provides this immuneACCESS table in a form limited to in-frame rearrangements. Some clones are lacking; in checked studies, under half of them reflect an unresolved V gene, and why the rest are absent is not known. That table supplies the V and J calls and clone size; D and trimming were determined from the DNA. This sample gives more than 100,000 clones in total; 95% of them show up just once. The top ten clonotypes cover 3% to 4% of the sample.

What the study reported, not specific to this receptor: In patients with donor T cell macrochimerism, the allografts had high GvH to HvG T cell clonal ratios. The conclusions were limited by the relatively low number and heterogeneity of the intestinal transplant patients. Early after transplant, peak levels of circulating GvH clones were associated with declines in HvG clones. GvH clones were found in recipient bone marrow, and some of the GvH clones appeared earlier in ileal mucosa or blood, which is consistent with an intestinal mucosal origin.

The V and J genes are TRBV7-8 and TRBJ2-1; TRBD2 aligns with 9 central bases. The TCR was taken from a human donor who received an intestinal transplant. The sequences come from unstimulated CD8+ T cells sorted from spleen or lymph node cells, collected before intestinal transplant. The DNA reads TGTGCCAGCAGCTCACCGCGTCGGGCTAGCGGGAACTACAATGAGCAGTTCTTC. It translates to CASSSPRRASGNYNEQFF.